The 25 T cell receptor beta chains reported below all come from one sample, sequenced in a study of blood T cells in healthy people across ages. A second PCR of about 6 to 11 cycles used a sample-barcoded 5' primer and a J-beta primer mix. MiXCR, applied by TCRdb to the 5' RACE reads, yields one record per CDR3 protein. The profile shows hundreds of thousands of distinct CDR3 sequences, under 55% of them singletons. Sequenced: blood. These receptors all stem from a man between 60 and 75 years old in good health.

This chain connects TRBV18 to TRBJ1-1; D not certain. With 3 bases removed from V and 6 bases from J, the gap between germline ends came to 5 bases. The CDR3 runs 11 residues. Germline loops: CDR1 KGHSH, CDR2 LQKENI. The CDR3 is CASSPIPEAFF. Written as DNA, the CDR3 is TGTGCCAGCTCACCGATCCCTGAAGCTTTCTTT.

This chain links TRBV7-8 with TRBJ2-7; the D gene is possibly TRBD1 (6 bases). The germline CDR1 and CDR2 sequences are SGHVS and FQNEAQ. V was shortened by 5 bases and J by 4 bases, with 15 bases between the two germline ends. The CDR3 length is 14 residues. CDR3 loop: CASSVTGIGYEQYF. DNA of the CDR3: TGTGCCAGCAGCGTAACAGGGATCGGATACGAGCAGTACTTC.

The chain is built from TRBV28 and TRBJ2-3; D is possibly TRBD2 (6 bases). Germline V gene data show CDR1 as MDHEN and CDR2 as SYDVKM. The CDR3 is 14 amino acids. Deletions cut 5 bases from V and 4 bases from J, with 13 bases between. As DNA, the CDR3 is TGTGCCAGCAGTCTTCGACGGAGGGCAGATACGCAGTATTTT. It specifies CASSLRRRADTQYF. The whole variable domain, remainder taken from reference TRBV28 and TRBJ2-3, is DVKVTQSSRYLVKRTGEKVFLECVQDMDHENMFWYRQDPGLGLRLIYFSYDVKMKEKGDIPEGYSVSREKKERFSLILESASTNQTSMYLCASSLRRRADTQYFGPGTRLTVL.

The chain joins TRBV5-1 to TRBJ2-3, with D perhaps matching TRBD2 (6 bases). The CDR3 extends over 16 amino acids. V lost 1 base, J lost 5 bases, and 17 bases lay in between. CDR1 is SGHRS and CDR2 is YFSETQ in the germline V gene. Here the CDR3 reads CASSLWRDSSGDTQYF. The CDR3 coding sequence is TGCGCCAGCAGCTTGTGGCGGGACTCAAGCGGAGATACGCAGTATTTT.

The chain employs TRBV30 and TRBJ1-5, with no clear D. In germline, CDR1 is GTSNPN, CDR2 SVGIG (reference sequence). V gave up 2 bases and J gave up 6 bases, with 11 bases separating them. The CDR3 loop spans 13 amino acids. The CDR3 reads CAWSPGVSQPQHF. The CDR3, as DNA: TGTGCCTGGAGTCCTGGGGTAAGTCAGCCCCAGCATTTT.

This clonotype was found once. V and J are TRBV7-2 and TRBJ2-3, with 10 positions matching TRBD1. In germline, CDR1 is SGHTA, CDR2 FQGNSA. This CDR3 is 19 amino acids long. V gave up 4 bases and J gave up 4 bases; unmatched junction bases: 17. In DNA, the CDR3 is TGTGCCAGCAGCTCCTATTCGGACAGGGGGAGTTTACAGGCAGATACGCAGTATTTT. Translation: CASSSYSDRGSLQADTQYF.

This clonotype has a handful of counts. The chain combines TRBV28 with TRBJ1-2, with D possibly being TRBD1 (5 bases). V shed 5 bases and J shed 4 bases, with 8 bases lying between them. The CDR3 length is 12 residues. Per the germline V gene, CDR1 is MDHEN and CDR2 is SYDVKM. The CDR3 DNA is TGTGCCAGCAGTACGGGGACCTATGGCTACACCTTC. Its translation: CASSTGTYGYTF.

This chain uses TRBV10-3 with TRBJ1-5, with D possibly matching TRBD1 (5 bases). The length of the CDR3 is 13 residues. Germline CDR1 is ENHRY and CDR2 is SYGVKD. Trimming pared 3 bases from V and 7 bases from J, leaving 10 bases between. CDR3 nucleotides: TGTGCCATCAGTGAAGGGCAGGGACAGCCCCAGCATTTT. Protein: CAISEGQGQPQHF.

This sequence joins TRBV7-2 and TRBJ2-1, with D perhaps given as TRBD1 or TRBD2 (5 bases each). The germline CDR1 and CDR2 sequences are SGHTA and FQGNSA. The ends were cut back, 4 bases at V and 6 bases at J, with 10 bases in the middle. The CDR3 contains 13 residues. CDR3 sequence reads: CASSSWGSNEQFF. CDR3 bases: TGTGCCAGCAGCTCGTGGGGGAGCAATGAGCAGTTCTTC.

Turning to this clonotype: Possible read error: a much larger clone is one base away. The chain has TRBV20-1 and TRBJ1-2, with a possible D match to TRBD1 (5 bases). Trimming removed 0 bases at V and 3 bases at J, with 11 bases between. Germline V CDR1 and CDR2: DFQATT, SNEGSKA (reference sequence). The CDR3 contains 14 residues. CDR3 bases: TGCAGTGCTAGAGATGGTCAGGGACACTATGGCTACACCTTC. Translated, it gives CSARDGQGHYGYTF.

The chain combines TRBV27 with TRBJ2-1; 10 bases fit TRBD1. The V gene's germline CDR1 is MNHEY and CDR2 SMNVEV (reference sequence). V lost 4 bases and J lost 2; bases outside the gene matches: 17. The length of the CDR3 is 20 residues. The CDR3 region has the DNA TGTGCCAGCAGTTCTAACTCTGCGGGACAGGGGATGGCCCCCTACAATGAGCAGTTCTTC. It specifies CASSSNSAGQGMAPYNEQFF.

This clonotype was seen a few times. An end of the junction differs from the germline gene, which may be a read error. J is TRBJ2-1 and V is TRBV3-1; D is unclear. Germline CDR1 and CDR2: LGHDT and YNNKEL (reference sequence). The CDR3 length is 11 residues. In nucleotides, the CDR3 is TGTGCCAGCAGCGAAGACAATGAGCAGTTCTTC. This codes for CASSEDNEQFF.

The rearrangement joins TRBV2 to TRBJ2-3; TRBD2 matches 7 bases. The junction had 10 bases not matched to a gene; V was cut back by 7 bases and J by 6 bases. This CDR3 spans 14 amino acids. CDR1 and CDR2 from the germline V gene are SNHLY and FYNNEI. CDR3 loop: CASIRLASGDTQYF. In nucleotides, the CDR3 is TGTGCCAGCATCCGACTAGCCTCGGGGGATACGCAGTATTTT.

The chain has TRBV3-1 and TRBJ1-2; the D gene is possibly TRBD1 (6 bases). The V end was cut by 2 bases, the J end by 0 bases, with 10 bases between. Germline assignment: CDR1 LGHDT and CDR2 YNNKEL (reference sequence). The CDR3 runs to 15 residues. CDR3 loop: CASSQSRTANYGYTF. The CDR3 region has the DNA TGTGCCAGCAGCCAATCCAGGACAGCTAACTATGGCTACACCTTC.

V is TRBV9 and J is TRBJ2-3; D not certain. The CDR3 has 14 amino acids. From germline, CDR1 is SGDLS and CDR2 YYNGEE. Trimming cost V 4 bases and J 2 bases, with 11 bases left between them. The CDR3 DNA follows: TGTGCCAGCAGCCGGACGGCTACCACAGATACGCAGTATTTT. Residues: CASSRTATTDTQYF.

The rearrangement uses TRBV12-3 or TRBV12-4 and TRBJ2-2; perhaps TRBD2 as D (5 bases). V lost 6 bases and J lost 8, with 19 bases in between. The length of the CDR3 is 15 residues. The CDR3: CASRRTDFLPGELFF. In DNA form, the CDR3 reads TGTGCCAGCAGACGAACGGACTTCTTACCTGGGGAGCTGTTTTTT.

The chain recombines TRBV7-7 with TRBJ2-5; possibly TRBD2 for D (6 bases). CDR3 size: 16 residues. CDR1 is SSHAT, CDR2 FNYEAQ, per germline (reference sequence). Trimming took off 1 base at V and 1 base at J, with 13 bases between the two ends. CDR3 in amino acids: CASSLGVRGSQETQYF. CDR3 DNA sequence: TGTGCCAGCAGCTTAGGGGTCCGGGGGTCCCAAGAGACCCAGTACTTC.

This clonotype was seen only a few times. One end of the junction fails to match germline, which may point to a read error. This CDR3 is CSGEDPTGYGYTF. In nucleotides, the CDR3 is TGCAGCGGTGAAGATCCGACGGGCTATGGCTACACCTTC. The chain is built from TRBV29-1 and TRBJ1-2; D call uncertain. CDR1 and CDR2 (germline): SQVTM, ANQGSEA. This CDR3 spans 13 amino acids.

J is TRBJ2-7 and V is TRBV7-2; 10 nucleotides line up with TRBD2. This CDR3 spans 16 amino acids. Germline lookup yields CDR1 SGHTA and CDR2 FQGNSA. The V segment lost 5 bases and the J segment 0 bases; nucleotides outside the gene matches: 7. The CDR3, as DNA: TGTGCCAGCAGCCGAGATAGCGGGGGGTCCTCCTACGAGCAGTACTTC. Its protein product is CASSRDSGGSSYEQYF.

A single count supports this clonotype. The chain employs TRBV12-3 or TRBV12-4 and TRBJ1-1, with 8 positions matching TRBD1. V lost 5 bases, J lost 6 bases, and 5 bases stayed unmatched. CDR3 length: 13 residues. CDR3 sequence: CASSTGGLAEAFF. CDR3 sequence (DNA): TGTGCCAGCAGTACAGGGGGATTGGCTGAAGCTTTCTTT.

This clonotype was counted ten times or more. The J gene is TRBJ1-1, the V gene TRBV12-3 or TRBV12-4; weak D call: TRBD1 (5 bases). The CDR3 is 14 amino acids. Trimming shortened V by 5 bases and J by 5 bases, and 15 bases separated the two germline ends. The chain's CDR3 is CASSPAGGGTEAFF. The CDR3 DNA sequence: TGTGCCAGCAGTCCGGCCGGGGGTGGTACTGAAGCTTTCTTT.

The chain uses TRBV20-1 and TRBJ2-3; D possibly corresponds to TRBD2 (6 bases). The germline V and J ends were trimmed by 3 bases and 0 bases, with 16 bases remaining between them. Per the germline V gene, CDR1 is DFQATT and CDR2 is SNEGSKA (reference sequence). This CDR3 is 16 amino acids long. The CDR3 loop reads CSASPWDFSSTDTQYF. Written as DNA, the CDR3 is TGCAGTGCTAGTCCCTGGGACTTTTCTAGCACAGATACGCAGTATTTT.

This clonotype was detected a few times. This chain joins TRBV27 and TRBJ1-6; D is ambiguous. The V and J ends lost 5 bases and 3 bases respectively, with 14 bases between them. Germline V gene lookup returns CDR1 MNHEY and CDR2 SMNVEV (reference sequence). This CDR3 is built from 16 residues. CDR3 sequence reads: CASSPGQASYNSPLHF. Written as DNA, the CDR3 is TGTGCCAGCAGTCCGGGTCAAGCAAGCTATAATTCACCCCTCCACTTT.

The V call is TRBV6-1, the J call TRBJ1-1; maybe TRBD1 (6 bases). The V and J ends lost 7 bases and 2 bases respectively, with 11 bases between them. Germline values: CDR1 MNHNS, CDR2 SASEGT. There are 13 residues in the CDR3. CDR3 in DNA: TGTGCCAGCAACCGACAGGATAACACTGAAGCTTTCTTT. It yields the protein CASNRQDNTEAFF.

This clonotype was detected a few times. This rearrangement joins TRBV24-1 to TRBJ2-1; 8 nucleotides line up with TRBD2. CDR3 length: 16 residues. J gave up 4 bases and V 2 bases, and 6 bases lay outside the gene matches. Germline CDR1 KGHDR, CDR2 SFDVKD. CDR3 nucleotides: TGTGCCACCAGTGATTCCGAGCGGGGGACTTACAATGAGCAGTTCTTC. It specifies CATSDSERGTYNEQFF.